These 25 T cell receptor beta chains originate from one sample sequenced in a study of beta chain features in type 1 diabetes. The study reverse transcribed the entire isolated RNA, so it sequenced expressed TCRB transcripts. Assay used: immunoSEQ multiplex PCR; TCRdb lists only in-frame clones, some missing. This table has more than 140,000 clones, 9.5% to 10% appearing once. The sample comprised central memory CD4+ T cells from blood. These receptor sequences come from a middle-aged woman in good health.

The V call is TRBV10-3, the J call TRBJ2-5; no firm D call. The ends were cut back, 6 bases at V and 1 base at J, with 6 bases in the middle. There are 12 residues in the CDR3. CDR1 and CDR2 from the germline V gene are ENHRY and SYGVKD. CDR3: CAISPGQETQYF. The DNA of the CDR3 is TGTGCCATCAGCCCCGGCCAAGAGACCCAGTACTTC.

The CDR3 DNA reads as TGCAGTGCTCCGGAGCTAGAGACCCAGTACTTC. Its protein is CSAPELETQYF. The gene calls are TRBV20-1 and TRBJ2-5; D not certain. There are 11 residues in the CDR3. Trimming shortened V by 5 bases and J by 4 bases, and 8 bases separated the two germline ends. Germline assignment: CDR1 DFQATT and CDR2 SNEGSKA (reference sequence).

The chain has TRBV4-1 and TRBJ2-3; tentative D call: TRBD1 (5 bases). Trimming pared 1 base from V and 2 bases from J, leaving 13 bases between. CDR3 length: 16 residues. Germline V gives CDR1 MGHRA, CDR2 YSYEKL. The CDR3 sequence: CASSQGLDRYTDTQYF. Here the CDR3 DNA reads TGCGCCAGCAGCCAAGGTCTAGACAGATACACAGATACGCAGTATTTT.

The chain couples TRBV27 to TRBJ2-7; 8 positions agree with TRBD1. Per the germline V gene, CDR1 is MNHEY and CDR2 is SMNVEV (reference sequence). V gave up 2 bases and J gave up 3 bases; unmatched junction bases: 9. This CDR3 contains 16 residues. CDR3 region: CASSLSPSTGVYEQYF. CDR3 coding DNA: TGTGCCAGCAGTTTAAGCCCGTCGACAGGGGTCTACGAGCAGTACTTC.

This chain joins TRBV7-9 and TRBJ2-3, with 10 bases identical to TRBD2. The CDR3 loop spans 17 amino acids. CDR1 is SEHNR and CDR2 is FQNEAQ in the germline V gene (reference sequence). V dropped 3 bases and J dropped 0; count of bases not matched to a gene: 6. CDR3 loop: CASSFSGLAVSTDTQYF. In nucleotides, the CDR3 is TGTGCCAGCAGCTTTTCCGGACTAGCGGTTAGCACAGATACGCAGTATTTT.

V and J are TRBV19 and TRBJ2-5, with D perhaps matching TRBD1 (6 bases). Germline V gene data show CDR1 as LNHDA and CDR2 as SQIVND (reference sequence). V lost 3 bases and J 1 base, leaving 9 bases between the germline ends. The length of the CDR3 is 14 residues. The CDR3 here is CASSIKGVQETQYF. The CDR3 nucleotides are TGTGCCAGTAGTATCAAGGGGGTCCAAGAGACCCAGTACTTC.

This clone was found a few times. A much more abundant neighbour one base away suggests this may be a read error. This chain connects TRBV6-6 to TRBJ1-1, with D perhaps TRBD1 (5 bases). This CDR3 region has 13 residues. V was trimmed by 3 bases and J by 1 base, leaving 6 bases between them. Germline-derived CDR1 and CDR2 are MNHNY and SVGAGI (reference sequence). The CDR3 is CASSYDRNTEAFF. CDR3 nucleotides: TGTGCCAGCAGTTATGACAGGAACACTGAAGCTTTCTTT.

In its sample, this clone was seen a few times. CDR3 in amino acids: CASSVQANEQYF. In DNA, the CDR3 is TGTGCCAGCAGTGTACAGGCGAACGAGCAGTACTTC. The J gene is TRBJ2-7, the V gene TRBV2; maybe TRBD1 (5 bases). V gave up 4 bases and J gave up 5 bases, with 9 bases separating them. Germline CDR1 SNHLY, CDR2 FYNNEI. The CDR3 runs 12 residues.

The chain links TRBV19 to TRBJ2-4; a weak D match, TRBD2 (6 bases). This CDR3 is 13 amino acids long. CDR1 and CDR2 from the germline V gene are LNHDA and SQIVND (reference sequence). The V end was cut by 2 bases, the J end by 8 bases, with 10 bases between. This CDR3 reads CASSIRREDIQYF. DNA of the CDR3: TGTGCCAGTAGTATACGCAGGGAGGACATTCAGTACTTC.

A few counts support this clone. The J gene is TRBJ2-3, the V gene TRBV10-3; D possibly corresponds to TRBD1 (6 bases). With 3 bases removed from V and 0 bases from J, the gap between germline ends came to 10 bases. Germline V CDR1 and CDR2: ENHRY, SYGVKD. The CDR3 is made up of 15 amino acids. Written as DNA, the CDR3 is TGTGCCATCAGTGAAGGGACACCCAGCACAGATACGCAGTATTTT. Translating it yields CAISEGTPSTDTQYF.

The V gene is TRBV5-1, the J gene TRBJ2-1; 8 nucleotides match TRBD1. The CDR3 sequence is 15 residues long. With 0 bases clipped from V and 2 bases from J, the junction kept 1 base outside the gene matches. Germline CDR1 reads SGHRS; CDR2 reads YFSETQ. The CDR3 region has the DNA TGCGCCAGCAGCTTGGGACAGGGGCCCTACAATGAGCAGTTCTTC. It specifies CASSLGQGPYNEQFF. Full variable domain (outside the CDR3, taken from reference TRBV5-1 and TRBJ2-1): KAGVTQTPRYLIKTRGQQVTLSCSPISGHRSVSWYQQTPGQGLQFLFEYFSETQRNKGNFPGRFSGRQFSNSRSEMNVSTLELGDSALYLCASSLGQGPYNEQFFGPGTRLTVL.

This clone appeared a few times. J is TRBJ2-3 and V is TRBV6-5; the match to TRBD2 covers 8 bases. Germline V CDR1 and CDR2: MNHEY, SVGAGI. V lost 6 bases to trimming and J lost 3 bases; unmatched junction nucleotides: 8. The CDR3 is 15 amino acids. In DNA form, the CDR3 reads TGTGCCAGCAGGGCAGTGACTAGCGCGACAGATACGCAGTATTTT. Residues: CASRAVTSATDTQYF.

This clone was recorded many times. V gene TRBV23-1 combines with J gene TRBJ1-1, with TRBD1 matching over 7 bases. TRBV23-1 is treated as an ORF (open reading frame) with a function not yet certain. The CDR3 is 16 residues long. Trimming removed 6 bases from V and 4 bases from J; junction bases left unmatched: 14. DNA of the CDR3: TGCGCCAGCAGCGATACGACAGGGTGGTTTAGCACTGAAGCTTTCTTT. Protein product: CASSDTTGWFSTEAFF.

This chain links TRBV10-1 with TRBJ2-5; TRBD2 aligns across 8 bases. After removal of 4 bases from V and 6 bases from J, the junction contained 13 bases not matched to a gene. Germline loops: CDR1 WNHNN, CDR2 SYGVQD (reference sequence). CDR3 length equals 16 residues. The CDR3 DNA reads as TGCGCCAGCAGTGTCGGGCCCAAGGGACTAGATCAGACCCAGTACTTC. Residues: CASSVGPKGLDQTQYF.

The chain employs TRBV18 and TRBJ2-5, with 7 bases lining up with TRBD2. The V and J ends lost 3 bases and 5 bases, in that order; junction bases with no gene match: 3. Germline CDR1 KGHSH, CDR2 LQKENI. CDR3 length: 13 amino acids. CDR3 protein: CASSPGLRETQYF. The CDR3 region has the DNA TGTGCCAGCTCACCGGGACTAAGGGAGACCCAGTACTTC.

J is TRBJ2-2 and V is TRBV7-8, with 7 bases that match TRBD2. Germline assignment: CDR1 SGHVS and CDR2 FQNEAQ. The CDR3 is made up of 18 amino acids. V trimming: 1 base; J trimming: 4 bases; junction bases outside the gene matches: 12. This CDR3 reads CASSLGGVSSGGTGELFF. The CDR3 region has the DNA TGTGCCAGCAGCTTAGGAGGAGTCTCTAGCGGCGGCACCGGGGAGCTGTTTTTT. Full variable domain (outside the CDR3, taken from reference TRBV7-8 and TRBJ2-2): GAGVSQSPRYKVAKRGQDVALRCDPISGHVSLFWYQQALGQGPEFLTYFQNEAQLDKSGLPSDRFFAERPEGSVSTLKIQRTQQEDSAVYLCASSLGGVSSGGTGELFFGEGSRLTVL.

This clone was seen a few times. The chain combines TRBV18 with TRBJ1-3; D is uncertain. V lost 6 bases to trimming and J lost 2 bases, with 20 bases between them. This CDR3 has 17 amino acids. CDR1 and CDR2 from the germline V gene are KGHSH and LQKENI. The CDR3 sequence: CASSENGPDGAGNTIYF. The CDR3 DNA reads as TGTGCCAGCTCGGAAAATGGGCCGGACGGGGCTGGAAACACCATATATTTT.

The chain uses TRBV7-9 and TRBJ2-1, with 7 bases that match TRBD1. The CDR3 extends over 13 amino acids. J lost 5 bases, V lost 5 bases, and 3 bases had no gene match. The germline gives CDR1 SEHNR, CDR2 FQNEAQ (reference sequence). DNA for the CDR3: TGTGCCAGCAGCCCAGGGACAGACAATGAGCAGTTCTTC. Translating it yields CASSPGTDNEQFF.

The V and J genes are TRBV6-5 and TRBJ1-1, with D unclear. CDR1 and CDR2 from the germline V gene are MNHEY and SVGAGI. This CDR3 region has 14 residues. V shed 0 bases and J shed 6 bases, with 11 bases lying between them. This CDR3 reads CASSYSEGSPEAFF. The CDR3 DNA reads TGTGCCAGCAGTTACTCGGAGGGATCGCCTGAAGCTTTCTTT.

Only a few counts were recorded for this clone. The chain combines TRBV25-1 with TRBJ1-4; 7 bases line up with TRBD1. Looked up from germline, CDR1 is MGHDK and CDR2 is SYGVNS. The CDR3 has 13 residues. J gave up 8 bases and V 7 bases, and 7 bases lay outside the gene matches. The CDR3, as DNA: TGTGCCAGCACTACAGGGGTAGTGGAAAAACTGTTTTTT. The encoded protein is CASTTGVVEKLFF.

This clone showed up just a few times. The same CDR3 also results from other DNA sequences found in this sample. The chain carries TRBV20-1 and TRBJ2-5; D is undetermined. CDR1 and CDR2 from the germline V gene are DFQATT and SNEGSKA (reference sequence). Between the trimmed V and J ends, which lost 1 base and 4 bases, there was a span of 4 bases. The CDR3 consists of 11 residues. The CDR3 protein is CSARARETQYF. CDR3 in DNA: TGCAGTGCTAGAGCCAGAGAGACCCAGTACTTC.

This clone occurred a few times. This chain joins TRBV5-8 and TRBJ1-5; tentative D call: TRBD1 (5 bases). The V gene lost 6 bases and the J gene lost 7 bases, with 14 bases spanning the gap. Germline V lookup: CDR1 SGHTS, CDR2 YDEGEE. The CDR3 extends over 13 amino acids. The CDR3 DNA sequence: TGTGCCAGCACCCTTTTCAGGGAACAGCCCCAGCATTTT. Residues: CASTLFREQPQHF.

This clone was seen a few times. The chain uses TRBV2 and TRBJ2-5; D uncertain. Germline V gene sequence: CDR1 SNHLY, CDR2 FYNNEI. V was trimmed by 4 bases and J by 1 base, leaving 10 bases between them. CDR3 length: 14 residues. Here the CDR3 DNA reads TGTGCCAGCAGTGGGCAGGTGGTCCAAGAGACCCAGTACTTC. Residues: CASSGQVVQETQYF.

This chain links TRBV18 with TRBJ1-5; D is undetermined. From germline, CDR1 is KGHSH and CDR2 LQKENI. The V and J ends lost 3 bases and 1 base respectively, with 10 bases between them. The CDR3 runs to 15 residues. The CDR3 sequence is CASSPGVTSNQPQHF. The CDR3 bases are TGTGCCAGCTCACCGGGCGTTACGAGCAATCAGCCCCAGCATTTT.

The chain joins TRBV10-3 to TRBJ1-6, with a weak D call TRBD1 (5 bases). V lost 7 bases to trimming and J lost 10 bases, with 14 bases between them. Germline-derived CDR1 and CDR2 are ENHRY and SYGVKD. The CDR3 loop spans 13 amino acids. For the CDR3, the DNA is TGTGCCATCACGGGGACTACCAACTCACCCCTCCACTTT. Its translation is CAITGTTNSPLHF.